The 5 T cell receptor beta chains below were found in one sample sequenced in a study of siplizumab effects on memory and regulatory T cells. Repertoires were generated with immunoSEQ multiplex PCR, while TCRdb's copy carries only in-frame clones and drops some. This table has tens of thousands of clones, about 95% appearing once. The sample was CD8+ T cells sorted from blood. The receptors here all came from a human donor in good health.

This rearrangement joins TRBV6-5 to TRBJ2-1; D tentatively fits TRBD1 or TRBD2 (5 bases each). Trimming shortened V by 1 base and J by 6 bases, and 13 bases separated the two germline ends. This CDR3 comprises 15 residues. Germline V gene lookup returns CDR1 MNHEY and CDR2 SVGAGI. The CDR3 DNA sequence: TGTGCCAGCAGTTACTTGACGGGGCCCCGCAATGAGCAGTTCTTC. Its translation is CASSYLTGPRNEQFF.

The CDR3 region is CASSAGLAYNEQFF. In DNA, the CDR3 is TGTGCCAGTAGTGCGGGACTAGCCTACAATGAGCAGTTCTTC. The chain has TRBV19 and TRBJ2-1; 8 bases align to TRBD2. Germline-derived CDR1 and CDR2 are LNHDA and SQIVND (reference sequence). J was trimmed by 2 bases and V by 5 bases; bases with no gene match: 2. The CDR3 sequence is 14 residues long. Looking up the rest from reference TRBV19 and TRBJ2-1 gives the full variable domain: DGGITQSPKYLFRKEGQNVTLSCEQNLNHDAMYWYRQDPGQGLRLIYYSQIVNDFQKGDIAEGYSVSREKKESFPLTVTSAQKNPTAFYLCASSAGLAYNEQFFGPGTRLTVL.

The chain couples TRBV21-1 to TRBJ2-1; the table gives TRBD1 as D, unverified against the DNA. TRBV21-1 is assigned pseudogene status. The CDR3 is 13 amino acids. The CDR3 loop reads CASRCGLSNEQFF. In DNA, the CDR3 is TGTGCCAGCAGGTGTGGGCTGTCCAATGAGCAGTTCTTC.

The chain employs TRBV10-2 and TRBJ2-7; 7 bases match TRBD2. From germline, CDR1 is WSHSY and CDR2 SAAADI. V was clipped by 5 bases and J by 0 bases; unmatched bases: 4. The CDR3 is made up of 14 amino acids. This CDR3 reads CASSWGGYSYEQYF. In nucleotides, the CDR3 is TGCGCCAGCAGTTGGGGGGGGTACTCCTACGAGCAGTACTTC.

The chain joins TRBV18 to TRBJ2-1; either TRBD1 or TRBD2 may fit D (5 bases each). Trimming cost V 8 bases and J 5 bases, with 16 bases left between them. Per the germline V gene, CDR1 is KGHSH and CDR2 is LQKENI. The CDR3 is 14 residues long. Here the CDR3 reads CASHRDQLNNEQFF. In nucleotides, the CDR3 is TGTGCCAGCCACCGGGACCAACTAAACAATGAGCAGTTCTTC.